The TCR beta chain under discussion was sequenced for a study of CD8 T cells in Susac syndrome. Reverse transcription of roughly 0.5 to 1 ug RNA used random hexamers. An immunoSEQ multiplex PCR generated amplified TCR beta CDR3 products spanning 54 Vbeta and 13 Jbeta. From the immunoSEQ multiplex PCR reads, TCRdb called clonotypes with MiXCR, one entry per CDR3 protein. The data contain approximately 220,000 distinct CDR3 sequences, roughly 94% of them singletons. Germline lookup yields CDR1 SGDLS and CDR2 YYNGEE. Trimming stripped 3 bases from V and 3 bases from J, with 12 bases between. The CDR3 is 14 residues long. Blood CD8+ and CD4+ T cells underwent high-throughput TCR beta sequencing. The patients who served as multiple sclerosis controls were treatment-naive and had stable or active relapsing-remitting disease that fulfilled the revised McDonald criteria. Negative isolation yielded CD8+ and CD4+ T cells; FACS enriched TEMRA cells.

J is TRBJ1-2 and V is TRBV9; TRBD1 is a possible D gene (6 bases). Sequenced: CD4+ T cells from PBMCs. This receptor was obtained from a human donor with multiple sclerosis. CDR3 region: CASSATPGDYGYTF. The CDR3 nucleotides are TGTGCCAGCAGCGCGACCCCAGGGGACTATGGCTACACCTTC.